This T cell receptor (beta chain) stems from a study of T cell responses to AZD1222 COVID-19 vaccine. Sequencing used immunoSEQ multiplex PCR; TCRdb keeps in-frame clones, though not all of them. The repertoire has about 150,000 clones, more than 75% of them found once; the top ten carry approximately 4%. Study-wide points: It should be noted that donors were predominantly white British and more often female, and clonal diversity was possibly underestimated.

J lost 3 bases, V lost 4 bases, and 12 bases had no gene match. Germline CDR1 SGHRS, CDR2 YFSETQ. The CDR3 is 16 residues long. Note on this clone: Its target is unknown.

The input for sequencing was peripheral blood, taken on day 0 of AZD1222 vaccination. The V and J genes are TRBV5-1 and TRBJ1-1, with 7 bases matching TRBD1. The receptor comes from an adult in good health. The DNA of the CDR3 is TGCGCCAGCAGCCCTGGGAAGGGGGCTTTGGACACTGAAGCTTTCTTT. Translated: CASSPGKGALDTEAFF.